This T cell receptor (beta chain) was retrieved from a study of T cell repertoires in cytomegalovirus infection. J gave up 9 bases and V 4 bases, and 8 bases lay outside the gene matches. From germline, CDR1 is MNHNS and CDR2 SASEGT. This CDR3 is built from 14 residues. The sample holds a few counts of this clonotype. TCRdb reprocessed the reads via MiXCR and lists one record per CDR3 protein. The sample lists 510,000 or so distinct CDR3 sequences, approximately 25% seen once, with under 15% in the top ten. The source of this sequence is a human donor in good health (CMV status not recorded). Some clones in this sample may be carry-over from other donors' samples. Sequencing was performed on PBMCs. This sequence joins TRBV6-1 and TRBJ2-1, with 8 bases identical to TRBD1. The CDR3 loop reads CASSATGGGSEQFF. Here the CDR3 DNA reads TGTGCCAGCAGTGCAACAGGGGGTGGTAGTGAGCAGTTCTTC.